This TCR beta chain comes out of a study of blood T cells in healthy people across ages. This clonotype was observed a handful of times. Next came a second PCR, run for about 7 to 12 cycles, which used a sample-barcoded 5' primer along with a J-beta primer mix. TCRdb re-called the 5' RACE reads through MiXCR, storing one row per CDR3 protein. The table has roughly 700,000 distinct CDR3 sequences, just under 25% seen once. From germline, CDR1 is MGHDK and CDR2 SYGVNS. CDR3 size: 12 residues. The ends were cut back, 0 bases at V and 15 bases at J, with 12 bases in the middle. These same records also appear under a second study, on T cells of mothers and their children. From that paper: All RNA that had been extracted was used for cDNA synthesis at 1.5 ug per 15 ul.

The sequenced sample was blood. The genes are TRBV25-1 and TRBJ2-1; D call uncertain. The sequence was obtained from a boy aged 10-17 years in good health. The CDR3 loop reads CASSEYGPRTFF. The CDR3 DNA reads TGTGCCAGCAGTGAATATGGCCCCCGGACGTTCTTC.